This TCR beta chain is drawn from a study of response to subunit inactivated influenza vaccine. Broader study findings: There was a suggestion from the authors that each seasonal influenza vaccination recruits few new T cells.

The CDR3 is 15 residues long. Germline loops: CDR1 MGHRA, CDR2 YSYEKL. V lost 1 base and J lost 3, with 10 bases in between. Using its own MiXCR run on the RT-PCR reads, TCRdb lists one record per CDR3 protein. The sample has roughly 700,000 distinct CDR3 sequences, roughly 14% seen once. A word on this clonotype: Its antigen is unknown.

The TCR was taken from a man aged 50-59 years who received an inactivated influenza vaccine. V gene TRBV4-1 combines with J gene TRBJ1-5, with a possible D match to TRBD1 (5 bases). The source material was PBMCs from blood, sampled 14 to 15 days before vaccination. The CDR3 here is CASSQGQSPNQPQHF. The CDR3 DNA reads TGCGCCAGCAGCCAAGGACAGAGCCCCAATCAGCCCCAGCATTTT.